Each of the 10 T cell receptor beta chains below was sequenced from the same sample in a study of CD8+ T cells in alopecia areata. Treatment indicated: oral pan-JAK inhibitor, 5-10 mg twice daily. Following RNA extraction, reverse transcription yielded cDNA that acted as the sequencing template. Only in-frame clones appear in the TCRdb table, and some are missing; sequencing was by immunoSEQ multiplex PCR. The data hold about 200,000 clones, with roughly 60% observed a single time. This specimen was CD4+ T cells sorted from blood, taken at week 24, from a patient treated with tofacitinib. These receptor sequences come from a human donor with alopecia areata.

The CDR3 is CASSLVGGETQYF. The CDR3 DNA sequence: TGTGCCAGCAGCTTAGTTGGGGGAGAGACCCAGTACTTC. The rearrangement uses TRBV7-6 and TRBJ2-5, with D possibly being TRBD1 or TRBD2 (5 bases each). Germline CDR1 and CDR2: SGHVS and FNYEAQ. The CDR3 covers 13 residues. Trimming shortened V by 1 base and J by 4 bases, and 7 bases separated the two germline ends.

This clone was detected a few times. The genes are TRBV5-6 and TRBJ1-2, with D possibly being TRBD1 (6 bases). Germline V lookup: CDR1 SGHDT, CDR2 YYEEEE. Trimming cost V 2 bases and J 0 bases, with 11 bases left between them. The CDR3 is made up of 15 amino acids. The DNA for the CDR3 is TGTGCCAGCAGCTTCGGAGACAGGACTAACTATGGCTACACCTTC. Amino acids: CASSFGDRTNYGYTF.

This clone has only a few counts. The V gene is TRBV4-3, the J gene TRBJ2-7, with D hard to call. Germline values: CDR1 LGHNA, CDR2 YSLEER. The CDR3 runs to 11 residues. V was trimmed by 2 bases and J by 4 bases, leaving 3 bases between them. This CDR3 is CASSQSYEQYF. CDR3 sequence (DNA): TGCGCCAGCAGCCAAAGTTACGAGCAGTACTTC.

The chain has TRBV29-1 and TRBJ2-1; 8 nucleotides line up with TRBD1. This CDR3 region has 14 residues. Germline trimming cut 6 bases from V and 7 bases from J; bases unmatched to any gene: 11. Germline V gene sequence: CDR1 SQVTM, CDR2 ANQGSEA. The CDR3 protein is CSVNAWTGMNEQFF. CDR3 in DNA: TGCAGCGTCAATGCCTGGACAGGGATGAATGAGCAGTTCTTC.

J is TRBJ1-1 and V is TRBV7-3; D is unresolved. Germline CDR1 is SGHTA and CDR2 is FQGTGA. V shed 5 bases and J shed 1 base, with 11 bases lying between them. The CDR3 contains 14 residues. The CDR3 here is CASSPDGTNTEAFF. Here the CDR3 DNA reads TGTGCCAGCAGCCCGGACGGAACGAACACTGAAGCTTTCTTT.

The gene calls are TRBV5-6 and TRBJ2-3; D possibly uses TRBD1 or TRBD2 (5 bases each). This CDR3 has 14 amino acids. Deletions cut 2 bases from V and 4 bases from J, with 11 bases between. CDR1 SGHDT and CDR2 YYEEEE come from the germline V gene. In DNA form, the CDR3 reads TGTGCCAGCAGCTTCGGGACGGAACCAGATACGCAGTATTTT. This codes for CASSFGTEPDTQYF.

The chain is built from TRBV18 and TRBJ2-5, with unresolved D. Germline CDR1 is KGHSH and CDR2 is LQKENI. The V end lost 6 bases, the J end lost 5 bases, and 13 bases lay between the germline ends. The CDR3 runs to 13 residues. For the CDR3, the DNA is TGTGCCAGCTCGCAAGGCTCGCCGGAGACCCAGTACTTC. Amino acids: CASSQGSPETQYF.

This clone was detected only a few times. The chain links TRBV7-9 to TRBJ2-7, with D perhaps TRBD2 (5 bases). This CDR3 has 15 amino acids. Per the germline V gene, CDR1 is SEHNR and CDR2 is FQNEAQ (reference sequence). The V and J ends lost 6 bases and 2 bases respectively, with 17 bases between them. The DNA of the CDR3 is TGTGCCAGCAGGTCGCTCGGAGAGGGAGCCTACGAGCAGTACTTC. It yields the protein CASRSLGEGAYEQYF.

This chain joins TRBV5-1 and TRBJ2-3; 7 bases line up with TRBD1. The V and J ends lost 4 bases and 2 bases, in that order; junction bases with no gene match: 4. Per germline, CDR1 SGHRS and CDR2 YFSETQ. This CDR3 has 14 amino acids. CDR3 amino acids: CASSPGTDTDTQYF. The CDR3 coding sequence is TGCGCCAGCAGCCCCGGGACAGACACAGATACGCAGTATTTT.

CDR3 in DNA: TGTGCCAGCAGTCCCCGTAGGGCCCAGGTTTCACCCCTCCACTTT. As protein: CASSPRRAQVSPLHF. J is TRBJ1-6 and V is TRBV27, with unresolved D. CDR1 MNHEY and CDR2 SMNVEV come from the germline V gene (reference sequence). V shed 5 bases and J shed 9 bases, with 17 bases lying between them. The CDR3 covers 15 residues.